This T cell receptor (beta chain) was found in a study of T cell responses to AZD1222 COVID-19 vaccine. Notes on this clone: Its specificity is not known.

The method was immunoSEQ multiplex PCR; TCRdb's version includes in-frame clones alone and lacks a portion of them. The table records under 130,000 clones, 90% of them present only once. General observations from the study: Only a handful of AZD1222 recipients, more than five in all, had baseline seropositivity. Researchers took repertoire samples only after the peak T cell response had come.

This clonotype was sampled from an adult in good health. This sample comprised peripheral blood, obtained on day 0 of AZD1222 vaccination.

The CDR3 protein is CASSPSGTTEAFF. The CDR3 coding sequence is TGCGCCAGCAGCCCATCGGGGACCACTGAAGCTTTCTTT. The chain couples TRBV4-1 to TRBJ1-1; maybe TRBD1 (5 bases). The length of the CDR3 is 13 residues. CDR1 and CDR2 (germline): MGHRA, YSYEKL. The V end lost 4 bases, the J end lost 4 bases, and 10 bases lay between the germline ends.